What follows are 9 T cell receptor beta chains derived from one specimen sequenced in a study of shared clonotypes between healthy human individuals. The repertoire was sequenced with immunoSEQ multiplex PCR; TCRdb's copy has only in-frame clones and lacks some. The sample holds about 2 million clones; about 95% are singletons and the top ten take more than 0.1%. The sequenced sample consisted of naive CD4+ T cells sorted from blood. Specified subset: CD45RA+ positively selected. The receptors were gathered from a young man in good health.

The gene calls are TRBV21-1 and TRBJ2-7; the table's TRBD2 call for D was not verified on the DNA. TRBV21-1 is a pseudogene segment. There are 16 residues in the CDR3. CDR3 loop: CASSKGGAGRPYEQYF. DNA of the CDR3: TGTGCCAGCAGCAAAGGCGGGGCAGGCCGTCCCTACGAGCAGTACTTC.

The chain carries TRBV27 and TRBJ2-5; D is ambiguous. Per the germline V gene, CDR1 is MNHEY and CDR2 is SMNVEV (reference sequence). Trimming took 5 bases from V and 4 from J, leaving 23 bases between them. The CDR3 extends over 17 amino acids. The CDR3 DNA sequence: TGTGCCAGCAGTCCACTGAAGGCGGCAATACTCCGAGAGACCCAGTACTTC. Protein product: CASSPLKAAILRETQYF.

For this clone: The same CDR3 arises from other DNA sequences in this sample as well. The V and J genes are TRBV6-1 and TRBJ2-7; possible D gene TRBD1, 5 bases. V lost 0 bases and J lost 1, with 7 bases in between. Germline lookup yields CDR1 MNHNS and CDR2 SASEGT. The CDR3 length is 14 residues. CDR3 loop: CASSEAQGSYEQYF. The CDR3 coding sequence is TGTGCCAGCAGTGAAGCCCAGGGTTCCTACGAGCAGTACTTC.

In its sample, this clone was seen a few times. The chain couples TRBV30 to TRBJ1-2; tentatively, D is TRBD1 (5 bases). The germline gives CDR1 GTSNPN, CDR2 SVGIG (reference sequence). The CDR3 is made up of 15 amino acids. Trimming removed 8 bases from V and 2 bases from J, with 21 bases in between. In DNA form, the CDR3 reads TGTGCCAGTAGTCGAACTGGGACGGCAAACTATGGCTACACCTTC. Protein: CASSRTGTANYGYTF.

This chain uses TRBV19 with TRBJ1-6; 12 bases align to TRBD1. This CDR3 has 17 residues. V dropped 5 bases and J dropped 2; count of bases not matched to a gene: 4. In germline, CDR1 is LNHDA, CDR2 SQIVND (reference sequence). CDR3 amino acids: CASSPGTGGAYNSPLHF. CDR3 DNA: TGTGCCAGTAGTCCCGGGACAGGGGGCGCCTATAATTCACCCCTCCACTTT.

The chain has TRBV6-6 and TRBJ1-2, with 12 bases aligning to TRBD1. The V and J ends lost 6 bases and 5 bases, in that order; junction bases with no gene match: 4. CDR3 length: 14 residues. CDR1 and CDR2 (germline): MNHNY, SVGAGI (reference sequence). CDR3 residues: CASRGQGASYGYTF. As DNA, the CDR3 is TGTGCCAGCAGGGGACAGGGGGCGTCATATGGCTACACCTTC.

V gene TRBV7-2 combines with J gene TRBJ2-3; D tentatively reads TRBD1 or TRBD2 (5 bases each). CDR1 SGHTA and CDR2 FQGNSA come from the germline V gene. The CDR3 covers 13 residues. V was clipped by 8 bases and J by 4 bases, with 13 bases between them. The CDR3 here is CASSPVGADTQYF. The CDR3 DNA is TGTGCCAGCTCCCCAGTGGGGGCAGATACGCAGTATTTT.

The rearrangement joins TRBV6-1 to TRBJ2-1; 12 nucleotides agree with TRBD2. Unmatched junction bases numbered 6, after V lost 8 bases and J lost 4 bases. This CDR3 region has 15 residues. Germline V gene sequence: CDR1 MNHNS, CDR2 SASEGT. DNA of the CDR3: TGTGCCAGCCTGCTAGCGGGAGGGCCGTACAATGAGCAGTTCTTC. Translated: CASLLAGGPYNEQFF.

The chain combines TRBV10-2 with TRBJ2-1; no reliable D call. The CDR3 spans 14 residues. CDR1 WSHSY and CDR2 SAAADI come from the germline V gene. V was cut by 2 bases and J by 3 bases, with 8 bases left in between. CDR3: CASSESYNYNEQFF. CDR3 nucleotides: TGCGCCAGCAGTGAGAGTTACAACTACAATGAGCAGTTCTTC.